This T cell receptor (beta chain) comes out of a study of CXCR3-negative and CXCR3-positive naive CD8 T cells. The study's findings and limits: Whereas both naive subsets had comparably high diversity, memory CD8+ cells had much lower diversity. CXCR3-positive naive cells had more hydrophobic TRB CDR3s than CXCR3-negative naive cells.

Details on this clonotype: Its antigen is unidentified.

Carrying UMI labels, the TRB cDNA libraries were prepared through 5' RACE. TCRdb reprocessed the 5' RACE reads and stores each CDR3 protein as one record, lacking DNA. The listing records roughly 100,000 distinct CDR3 sequences. The CDR3 is made up of 14 amino acids. Germline values: CDR1 SEHNR, CDR2 FQNEAQ (reference sequence). This TCR was recovered from a human donor in good health. Some clones in this sample may be carry-over from other donors' samples. Material for sequencing was naive CXCR3- CD8+ T cells from blood. Subset given: CD45RO-CCR7+CD27+CD95- naive CD8+ T cells lacking CXCR3 (TNR3-). The chain recombines TRBV7-9 with TRBJ2-3. CDR3 protein: CASSLNLITDTQYF.